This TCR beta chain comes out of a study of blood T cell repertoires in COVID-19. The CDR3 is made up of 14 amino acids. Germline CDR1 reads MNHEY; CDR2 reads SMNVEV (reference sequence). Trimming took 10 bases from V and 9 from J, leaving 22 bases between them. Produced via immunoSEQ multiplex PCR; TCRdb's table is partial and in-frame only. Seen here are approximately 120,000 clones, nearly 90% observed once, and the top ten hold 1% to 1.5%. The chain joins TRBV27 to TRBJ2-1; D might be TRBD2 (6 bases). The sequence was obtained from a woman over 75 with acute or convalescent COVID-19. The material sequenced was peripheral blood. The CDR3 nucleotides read TGTGCCAAAAGCAGCAGCCCCGGGACTCGTGAGCAGTTCTTC. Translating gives CAKSSSPGTREQFF.